The sequence of this T cell receptor beta chain was determined in a study of CD8+ T cells in alopecia areata. As for the study in general: Treated patients were dosed with oral tofacitinib, taking 5 to 10 mg twice daily. Study-wide findings and caveats: In lesional scalp, particularly from alopecia totalis/universalis, clonality was higher than in normal scalp.

This clone was seen only a few times. Antigen specificity is unknown. Lesional scalp punch biopsies and peripheral blood were collected from alopecia areata patients. PBMCs, the starting material, were the source of sorted CD4+ and CD8+ T cells. It was cDNA, reverse transcribed from extracted RNA, that served as the sequencing template. Method: immunoSEQ multiplex PCR; TCRdb's copy keeps in-frame clones and lacks some. In the table there are under 250,000 clones, 57% of which are singletons. This TCR was recovered from a human donor with alopecia areata. The specimen comprised CD4+ T cells sorted from blood, sampled at week 0.

The CDR3 DNA reads TGTGCCACAACCTCCGGGGAAAACACCGGGGAGCTGTTTTTT. Its protein is CATTSGENTGELFF. The chain recombines TRBV27 with TRBJ2-2; possible D gene TRBD2, 5 bases. The CDR3 covers 14 residues. Trimming took 10 bases from V and 2 from J, leaving 14 bases between them. CDR1 MNHEY and CDR2 SMNVEV come from the germline V gene (reference sequence).